A selection of T cell receptor beta chains follows, all from one sample in a study of blood T cell repertoires in COVID-19. Profiling relied on immunoSEQ multiplex PCR, and the TCRdb table lists in-frame clones only, not all of them. The sample consists of hundreds of thousands of clones, more than 70% of them appearing once. Material: peripheral blood. These receptors all come from a man older than 75 with acute or convalescent COVID-19. CDR3s include the opening cysteine and the closing phenylalanine or tryptophan. The D gene is left open where the match is weak. Some rows have no size entry. The others give once, few or many, or a class for an expanded clone.

clone_size j_call v_call d_call cdr3_aa cdr3_nt
- TRBJ1-1 TRBV9 - CASSTQTGLNTEAFF TGTGCCAGCAGCACACAGACAGGCTTGAACACTGAAGCTTTCTTT
- TRBJ2-5 TRBV6-1 - CASSEDWRVQETQYF TGTGCCAGCAGTGAAGATTGGAGGGTCCAAGAGACCCAGTACTTC
- TRBJ2-5 TRBV28 TRBD1 CASSPETGAIVETQYF TGTGCCAGCAGCCCAGAGACAGGGGCCATAGTGGAGACCCAGTACTTC
- TRBJ2-1 TRBV19 TRBD2 CASSIERGSGGAYEQFF TGTGCCAGTAGTATAGAACGTGGGAGCGGGGGGGCATATGAGCAGTTCTTC
- TRBJ1-4 TRBV2 - CASSELSEKLFF TGTGCCAGCAGTGAACTAAGTGAAAAACTGTTTTTT
- TRBJ2-3 TRBV3-1/TRBV3-2 - CASSPGSERAQYF TGTGCCAGCAGCCCCGGAAGCGAGAGGGCGCAGTATTTT
- TRBJ2-7 TRBV10-3 TRBD1 CAISITGGTYEQYF TGTGCCATCAGCATTACAGGGGGCACCTACGAGCAGTACTTC
- TRBJ1-1 TRBV3-1/TRBV3-2 - CASSQVSTGITEAFF TGTGCCAGCAGCCAAGTCTCAACAGGGATTACTGAAGCTTTCTTT
once TRBJ2-1 TRBV3-1/TRBV3-2 TRBD1 CASSQAGTGEFF TGTGCCAGCAGCCAAGCCGGGACAGGGGAGTTCTTC
- TRBJ1-1 TRBV29-1 TRBD1 CSVNQQGRTEAFF TGCAGCGTCAATCAACAGGGGAGAACTGAAGCTTTCTTT
- TRBJ1-1 TRBV3-1/TRBV3-2 TRBD1 CASSQAGQGNTEAFF TGTGCCAGCAGCCAAGCGGGACAGGGGAACACTGAAGCTTTCTTT